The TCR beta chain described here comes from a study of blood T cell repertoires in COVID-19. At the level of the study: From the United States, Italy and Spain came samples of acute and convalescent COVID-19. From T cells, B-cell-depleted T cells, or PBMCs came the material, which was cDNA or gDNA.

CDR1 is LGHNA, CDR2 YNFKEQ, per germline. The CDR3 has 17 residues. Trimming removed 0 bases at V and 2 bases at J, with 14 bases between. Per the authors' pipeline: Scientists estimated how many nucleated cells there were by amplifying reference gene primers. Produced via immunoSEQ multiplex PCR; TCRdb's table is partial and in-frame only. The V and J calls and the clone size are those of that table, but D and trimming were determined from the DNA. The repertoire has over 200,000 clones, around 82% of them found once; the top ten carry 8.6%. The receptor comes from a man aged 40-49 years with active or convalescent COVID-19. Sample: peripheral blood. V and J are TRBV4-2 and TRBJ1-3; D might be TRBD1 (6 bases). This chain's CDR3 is CASSQDLQGMAGNTIYF. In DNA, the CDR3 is TGTGCCAGCAGCCAAGATCTACAGGGAATGGCTGGAAACACCATATATTTT.